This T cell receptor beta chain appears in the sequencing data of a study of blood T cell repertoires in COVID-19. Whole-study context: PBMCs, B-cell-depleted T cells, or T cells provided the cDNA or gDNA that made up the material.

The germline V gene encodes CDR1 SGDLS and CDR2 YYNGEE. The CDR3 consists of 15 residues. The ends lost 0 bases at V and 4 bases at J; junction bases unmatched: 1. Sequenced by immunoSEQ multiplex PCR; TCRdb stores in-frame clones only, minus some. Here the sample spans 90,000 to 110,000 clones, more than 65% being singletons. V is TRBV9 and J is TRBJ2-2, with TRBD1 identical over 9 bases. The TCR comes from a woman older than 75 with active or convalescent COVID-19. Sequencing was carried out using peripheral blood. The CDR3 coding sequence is TGTGCCAGCAGCGTAGAGGGACAGGGCACCGGGGAGCTGTTTTTT. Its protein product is CASSVEGQGTGELFF.